This is a list of T cell receptor beta chains from one sample in a study of T cell responses to AZD1222 COVID-19 vaccine. Profiled with immunoSEQ multiplex PCR; TCRdb holds only in-frame clones, not every one. The table includes fewer than 150,000 clones, roughly 88% detected once. The sample here was peripheral blood, taken 28 days after the second AZD1222 dose. These receptors were taken from an adult who received the AZD1222 COVID-19 vaccine. CDR3s include the opening cysteine and the closing phenylalanine or tryptophan. The order of the fields is D gene, V gene, clone size, J gene, CDR3 protein, CDR3 DNA. The D gene is left open where the match is weak. Expanded clones are given a class, and other clones once, few, many or no size at all.

D: -
V: TRBV18
size: -
J: TRBJ2-2
CDR3: CASSPGTNTGELFF
DNA: TGTGCCAGCTCACCGGGGACGAACACCGGGGAGCTGTTTTTT

D: TRBD1
V: TRBV27
size: -
J: TRBJ2-5
CDR3: CASSLSLPGQGGKAQYF
DNA: TGTGCCAGCAGTTTATCCCTACCCGGACAGGGGGGGAAGGCCCAGTACTTC

D: -
V: TRBV12-2
size: few
J: TRBJ1-2
CDR3: CASMAEPNYGYTF
DNA: TGTGCAAGTATGGCAGAACCAAACTATGGCTACACCTTC

D: TRBD2
V: TRBV18
size: -
J: TRBJ2-1
CDR3: CASSPTSGFRDEQFF
DNA: TGTGCCAGCTCCCCAACTAGCGGGTTTCGTGATGAGCAGTTCTTC

D: TRBD2
V: TRBV24-1
size: -
J: TRBJ2-1
CDR3: CATSESGRYNEQFF
DNA: TGTGCCACCAGTGAAAGCGGGAGATACAATGAGCAGTTCTTC

D: -
V: TRBV12-3/TRBV12-4
size: -
J: TRBJ2-7
CDR3: CASSLTGTSEQYF
DNA: TGTGCCAGCAGTCTCACGGGGACATCGGAGCAGTACTTC

D: -
V: TRBV5-1
size: -
J: TRBJ2-2
CDR3: CASSLAASNTGELFF
DNA: TGCGCCAGCAGCTTGGCCGCCTCGAACACCGGGGAGCTGTTTTTT

D: -
V: TRBV19
size: once
J: TRBJ1-1
CDR3: CASSITGWDTEAFF
DNA: TGTGCCAGTAGTATTACAGGATGGGATACTGAAGCTTTCTTT

D: -
V: TRBV4-1
size: -
J: TRBJ1-2
CDR3: CASSQGNSAYGYTF
DNA: TGCGCCAGCAGCCAAGGGAACAGTGCCTATGGCTACACCTTC

D: TRBD2
V: TRBV28
size: once
J: TRBJ2-1
CDR3: CASTRTSGYNEQFF
DNA: TGTGCCAGCACTCGGACTAGCGGCTACAATGAGCAGTTCTTC

D: TRBD1
V: TRBV18
size: -
J: TRBJ1-2
CDR3: CASSPPSVGTATNYGYTF
DNA: TGTGCCAGCTCACCACCGTCAGTAGGGACAGCCACTAACTATGGCTACACCTTC

D: TRBD2
V: TRBV29-1
size: few
J: TRBJ2-5
CDR3: CSVAITREETQYF
DNA: TGCAGCGTCGCGATCACGCGGGAGGAGACCCAGTACTTC

D: -
V: TRBV30
size: -
J: TRBJ1-2
CDR3: CAWTRDNRDLGYGYTF
DNA: TGTGCCTGGACTAGAGACAACAGGGATCTAGGCTATGGCTACACCTTC

D: TRBD1
V: TRBV15
size: -
J: TRBJ2-5
CDR3: CATSSSRDRGRWYQETQYF
DNA: TGTGCCACCAGCAGTAGCAGGGACAGGGGCCGATGGTACCAAGAGACCCAGTACTTC

D: -
V: TRBV6-5
size: -
J: TRBJ1-2
CDR3: CASTTTEAHGYTF
DNA: TGTGCCAGCACCACCACAGAAGCCCATGGCTACACCTTC

D: -
V: TRBV11-3
size: -
J: TRBJ2-1
CDR3: CASSLEVGGLVNEQFF
DNA: TGTGCCAGCAGCTTAGAGGTGGGGGGGCTGGTCAATGAGCAGTTCTTC

D: -
V: TRBV28
size: -
J: TRBJ1-1
CDR3: CASSLYGPANTEAFF
DNA: TGTGCCAGCAGTTTATACGGGCCAGCGAACACTGAAGCTTTCTTT

D: -
V: TRBV13
size: -
J: TRBJ2-7
CDR3: CASTPPGRSEQYF
DNA: TGTGCCAGCACCCCCCCCGGGAGAAGCGAGCAGTACTTC

D: TRBD1
V: TRBV5-1
size: -
J: TRBJ1-2
CDR3: CASSLVTGVYDYGYTF
DNA: TGCGCCAGCAGCTTGGTGACAGGGGTTTATGACTATGGCTACACCTTC

D: TRBD1
V: TRBV5-1
size: once
J: TRBJ2-7
CDR3: CASSLGGTGEYEQYF
DNA: TGCGCCAGCAGCTTGGGAGGGACAGGGGAATACGAGCAGTACTTC

D: TRBD1
V: TRBV9
size: -
J: TRBJ2-2
CDR3: CASSVGQGTNTGELFF
DNA: TGTGCCAGCAGCGTAGGACAGGGGACGAACACCGGGGAGCTGTTTTTT

D: -
V: TRBV2
size: -
J: TRBJ1-3
CDR3: CASRGIGSTLNLGAGNTIYF
DNA: TGTGCCAGCAGAGGGATCGGATCTACGCTAAACCTAGGGGCTGGAAACACCATATATTTT

D: TRBD1
V: TRBV28
size: -
J: TRBJ1-2
CDR3: CASSFERTGGIRGYTF
DNA: TGTGCCAGCAGTTTTGAGCGGACAGGGGGGATTCGAGGCTACACCTTC

D: -
V: TRBV4-3
size: -
J: TRBJ2-5
CDR3: CASSQAGTDQETQYF
DNA: TGCGCCAGCAGCCAAGCGGGAACAGACCAAGAGACCCAGTACTTC

D: TRBD1
V: TRBV24-1
size: -
J: TRBJ1-2
CDR3: CATSLQGAAGYTF
DNA: TGTGCCACCAGCTTACAGGGGGCGGCCGGCTACACCTTC

D: TRBD2
V: TRBV6-6
size: once
J: TRBJ2-2
CDR3: CASSHRGEGGELFF
DNA: TGTGCCAGCAGTCACCGGGGGGAGGGCGGGGAGCTGTTTTTT

D: -
V: TRBV2
size: -
J: TRBJ2-2
CDR3: CASSSLRGELFF
DNA: TGTGCCAGCAGCTCCTTACGAGGGGAGCTGTTTTTT

D: -
V: TRBV9
size: -
J: TRBJ1-2
CDR3: CASSVEGGYGYTF
DNA: TGTGCCAGCAGCGTAGAAGGGGGGTATGGCTACACCTTC

D: -
V: TRBV5-5
size: -
J: TRBJ2-1
CDR3: CASRAVGTTYNEQFF
DNA: TGTGCCAGCCGGGCGGTAGGAACCACCTACAATGAGCAGTTCTTC

D: TRBD1
V: TRBV7-3
size: -
J: TRBJ2-3
CDR3: CASSLGTGPQYF
DNA: TGTGCCAGCAGCCTAGGGACAGGGCCGCAGTATTTT

D: -
V: TRBV19
size: -
J: TRBJ1-6
CDR3: CASSIDFSITFLDSPLHF
DNA: TGTGCCAGTAGTATAGACTTTTCGATTACCTTTCTGGATTCACCCCTCCACTTT

D: -
V: TRBV28
size: -
J: TRBJ1-4
CDR3: CASSFGQSTNEKLFF
DNA: TGTGCCAGCAGTTTTGGACAGTCAACTAATGAAAAACTGTTTTTT

D: TRBD2
V: TRBV7-8
size: -
J: TRBJ2-1
CDR3: CASSVSGATYNEQFF
DNA: TGTGCCAGCAGCGTTAGCGGGGCGACCTACAATGAGCAGTTCTTC

D: TRBD2
V: TRBV20-1
size: -
J: TRBJ2-1
CDR3: CSAGGQREFNEQFF
DNA: TGCAGTGCTGGTGGGCAGCGGGAGTTCAATGAGCAGTTCTTC

D: TRBD2
V: TRBV5-8
size: -
J: TRBJ2-7
CDR3: CASSLVTSGRASYEQYF
DNA: TGTGCCAGCAGCTTGGTTACTAGCGGGAGGGCCTCCTACGAGCAGTACTTC

D: TRBD1
V: TRBV11-2
size: -
J: TRBJ1-4
CDR3: CASSFDRETYEKLFF
DNA: TGTGCCAGCAGCTTTGACAGGGAAACTTATGAAAAACTGTTTTTT

D: TRBD2
V: TRBV7-3
size: once
J: TRBJ2-1
CDR3: CASSLTVVRGAAVEQFF
DNA: TGTGCCAGCAGCTTAACGGTTGTGCGGGGGGCTGCGGTTGAGCAGTTCTTC

D: -
V: TRBV6-2/TRBV6-3
size: -
J: TRBJ2-5
CDR3: CASSDGQSQETQYF
DNA: TGTGCCAGCAGTGACGGCCAGTCCCAAGAGACCCAGTACTTC

D: -
V: TRBV9
size: once
J: TRBJ1-1
CDR3: CASSVGGLPSNTEAFF
DNA: TGTGCCAGCAGCGTAGGAGGTCTACCCTCGAACACTGAAGCTTTCTTT